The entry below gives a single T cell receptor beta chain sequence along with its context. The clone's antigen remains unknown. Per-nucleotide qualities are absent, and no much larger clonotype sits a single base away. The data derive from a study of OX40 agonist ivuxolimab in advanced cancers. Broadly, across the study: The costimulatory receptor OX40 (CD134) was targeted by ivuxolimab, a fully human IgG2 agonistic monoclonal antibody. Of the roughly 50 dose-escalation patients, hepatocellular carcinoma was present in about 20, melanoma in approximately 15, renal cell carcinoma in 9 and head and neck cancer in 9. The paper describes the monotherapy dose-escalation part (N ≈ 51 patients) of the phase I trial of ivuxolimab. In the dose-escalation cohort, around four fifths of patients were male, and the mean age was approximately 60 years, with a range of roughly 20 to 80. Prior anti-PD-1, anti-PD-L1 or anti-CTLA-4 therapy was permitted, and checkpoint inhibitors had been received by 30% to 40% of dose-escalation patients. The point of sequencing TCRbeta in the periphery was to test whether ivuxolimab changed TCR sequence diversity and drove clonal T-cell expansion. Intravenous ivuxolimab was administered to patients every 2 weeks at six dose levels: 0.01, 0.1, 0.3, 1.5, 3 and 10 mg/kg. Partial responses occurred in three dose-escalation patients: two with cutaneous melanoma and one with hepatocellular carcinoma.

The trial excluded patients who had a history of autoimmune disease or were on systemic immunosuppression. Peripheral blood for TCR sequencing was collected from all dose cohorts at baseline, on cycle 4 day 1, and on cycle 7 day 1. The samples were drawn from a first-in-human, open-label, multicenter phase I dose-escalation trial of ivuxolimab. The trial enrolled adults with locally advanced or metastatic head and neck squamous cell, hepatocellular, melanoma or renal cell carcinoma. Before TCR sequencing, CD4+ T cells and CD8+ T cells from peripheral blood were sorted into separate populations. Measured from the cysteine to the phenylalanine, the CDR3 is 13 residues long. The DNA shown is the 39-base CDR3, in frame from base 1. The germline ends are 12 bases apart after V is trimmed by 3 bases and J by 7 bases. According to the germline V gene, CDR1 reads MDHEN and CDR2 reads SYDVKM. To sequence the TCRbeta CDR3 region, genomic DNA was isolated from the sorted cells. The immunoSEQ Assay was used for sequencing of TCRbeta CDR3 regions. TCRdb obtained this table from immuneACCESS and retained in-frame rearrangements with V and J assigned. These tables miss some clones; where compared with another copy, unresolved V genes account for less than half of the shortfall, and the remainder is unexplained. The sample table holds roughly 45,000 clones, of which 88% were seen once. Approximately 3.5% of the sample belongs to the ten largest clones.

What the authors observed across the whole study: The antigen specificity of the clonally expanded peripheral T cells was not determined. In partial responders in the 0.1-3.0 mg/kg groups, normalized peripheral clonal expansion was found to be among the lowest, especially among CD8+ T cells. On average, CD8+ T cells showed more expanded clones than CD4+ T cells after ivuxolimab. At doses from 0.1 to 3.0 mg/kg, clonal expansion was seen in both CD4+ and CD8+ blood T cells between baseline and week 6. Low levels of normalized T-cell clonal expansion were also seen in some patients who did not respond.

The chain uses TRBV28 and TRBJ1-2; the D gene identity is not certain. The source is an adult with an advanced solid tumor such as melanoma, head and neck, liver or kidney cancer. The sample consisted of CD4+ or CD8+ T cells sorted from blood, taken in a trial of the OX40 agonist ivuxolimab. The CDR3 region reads CASSFVGLAGYTF. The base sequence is TGTGCCAGCAGTTTTGTAGGGCTCGCTGGCTACACCTTC.